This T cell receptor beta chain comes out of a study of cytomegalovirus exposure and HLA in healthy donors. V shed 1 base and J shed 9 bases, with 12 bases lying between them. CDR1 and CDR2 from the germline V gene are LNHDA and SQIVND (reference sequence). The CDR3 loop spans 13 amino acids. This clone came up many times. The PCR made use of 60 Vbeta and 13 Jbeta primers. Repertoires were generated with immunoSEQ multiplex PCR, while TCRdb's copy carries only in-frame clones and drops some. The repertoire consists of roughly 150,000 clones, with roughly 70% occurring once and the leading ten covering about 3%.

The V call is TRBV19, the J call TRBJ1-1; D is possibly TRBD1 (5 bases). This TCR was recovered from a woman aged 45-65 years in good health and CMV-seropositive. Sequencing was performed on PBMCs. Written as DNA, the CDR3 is TGTGCCAGTAGTATAGCGACAGCGTCTAAAGCTTTCTTT. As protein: CASSIATASKAFF.